The entry below gives a single TCR beta chain sequence along with its context. This record comes from a study of T cell changes during pregnancy in multiple sclerosis. CDR1 is MNHNS, CDR2 SASEGT, per germline. The CDR3 contains 14 residues. V was shortened by 2 bases and J by 1 base, with 6 bases between the two germline ends. Sequenced by immunoSEQ multiplex PCR; TCRdb stores in-frame clones only, minus some. The table lists tens of thousands of clones, about 88% of them singletons. The sequence was collected from a female donor in good health, enrolled as a control in a pregnancy study. The chain carries TRBV6-1 and TRBJ1-5; possible D gene TRBD1, 6 bases. The sample here was CD4+ T cells from peripheral blood mononuclear cells, taken in the second trimester of pregnancy. CDR3 sequence reads: CASSERGSNQPQHF. DNA of the CDR3: TGTGCCAGCAGTGAAAGGGGGAGCAATCAGCCCCAGCATTTT.